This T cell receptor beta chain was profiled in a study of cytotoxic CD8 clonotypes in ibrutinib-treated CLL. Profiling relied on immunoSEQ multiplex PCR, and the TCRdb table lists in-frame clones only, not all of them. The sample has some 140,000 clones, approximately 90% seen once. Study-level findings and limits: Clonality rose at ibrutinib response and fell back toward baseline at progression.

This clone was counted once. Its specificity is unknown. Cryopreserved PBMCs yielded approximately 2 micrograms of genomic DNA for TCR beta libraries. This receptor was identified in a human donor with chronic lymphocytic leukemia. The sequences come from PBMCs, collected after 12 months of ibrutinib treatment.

The CDR3 region has the DNA TGTGCCAGCACCCGGCGTCAAGAGACCCAGTACTTC. Translation: CASTRRQETQYF. The chain combines TRBV6-1 with TRBJ2-5; D gene ambiguous. Trimming stripped 7 bases from V and 2 bases from J, with 8 bases between. Per the germline V gene, CDR1 is MNHNS and CDR2 is SASEGT. There are 12 residues in the CDR3.